Only a few counts were recorded for the clone carrying this T cell receptor (beta chain). Germline values: CDR1 SGHAT, CDR2 FQNNGV. This CDR3 contains 13 residues. Deletions cut 6 bases from V and 6 bases from J, with 11 bases between. The authors built TCR beta libraries using iRepertoire HTBI primers and Arm-PCR of CDR3 regions. TCRdb independently ran MiXCR on the multiplex PCR reads; one entry per CDR3 protein. The sample records hundreds of thousands of distinct CDR3 sequences, roughly 30% being singletons. This entry is derived from a study of regulatory T cells in long-lasting Graves disease. Time point reported: persistent/refractory GD, antithyroid drugs over 5 years with positive TRAb. PBMC RNA served as the TCR library source.

Material: peripheral blood mononuclear cells (PBMCs), obtained when the disease was refractory, from a patient treated with antithyroid drugs. The genes are TRBV11-2 and TRBJ2-2; no clear D. The TCR sequence derives from a female donor with Graves disease. The chain's CDR3 is CASSYKGPGELFF. The CDR3 DNA reads TGTGCCAGCAGTTACAAAGGTCCCGGGGAGCTGTTTTTT.